This T cell receptor beta chain stems from a study of blood T cell repertoires in COVID-19. Study-wide background: Donors in the United States, Italy and Spain gave samples during acute or convalescent COVID-19.

In germline, CDR1 is LGHDT, CDR2 YNNKEL (reference sequence). V lost 2 bases to trimming and J lost 7 bases; unmatched junction nucleotides: 8. The CDR3 has 15 residues. Per the original data handling: Counts of nucleated cells, estimated from reference gene primer amplification, were obtained. Method: immunoSEQ multiplex PCR; TCRdb's copy keeps in-frame clones and lacks some. Clone size and V and J calls were adopted from that table, with D and trimming inferred from the DNA. The table shows hundreds of thousands of clones, with roughly 89% occurring only once. The sample comprised peripheral blood. This sequence originates from a man between 60 and 75 years old who had recovered from COVID-19. V usage is TRBV3-1 (or the pseudogene TRBV3-2) and J usage is TRBJ1-1, with 9 bases aligning to TRBD1. The CDR3 loop is CASSQPGQGHFEAFF. The CDR3 DNA is TGTGCCAGCAGCCAACCGGGACAGGGTCATTTTGAAGCTTTCTTT.